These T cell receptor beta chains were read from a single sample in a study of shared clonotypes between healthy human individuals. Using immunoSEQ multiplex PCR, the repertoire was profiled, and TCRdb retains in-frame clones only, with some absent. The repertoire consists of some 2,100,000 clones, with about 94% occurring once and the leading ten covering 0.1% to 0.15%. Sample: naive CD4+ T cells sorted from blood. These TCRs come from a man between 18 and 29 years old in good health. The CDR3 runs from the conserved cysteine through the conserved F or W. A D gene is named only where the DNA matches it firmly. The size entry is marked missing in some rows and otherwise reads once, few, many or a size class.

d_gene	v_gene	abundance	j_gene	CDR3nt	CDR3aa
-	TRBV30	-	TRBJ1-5	TGTGCCTGGAGTGTAGAGAGGGTCACTGGGGCTAGCAATCAGCCCCAGCATTTT	CAWSVERVTGASNQPQHF
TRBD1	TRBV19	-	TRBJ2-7	TGTGCCAGTAGCCTGACAGGGGGCCTCTACGAGCAGTACTTC	CASSLTGGLYEQYF
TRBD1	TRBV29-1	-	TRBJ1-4	TGCAGCGTTGGCCACCTAACGGGACAGGGGTCTGAAAAACTGTTTTTT	CSVGHLTGQGSEKLFF
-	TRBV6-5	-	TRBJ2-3	TGTGCCAGCAGTTACGGGAAGGGGAGCACAGATACGCAGTATTTT	CASSYGKGSTDTQYF
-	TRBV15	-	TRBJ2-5	TGTGCCACCAGCAGAGGGGGCTGGGAGGAGACCCAGTACTTC	CATSRGGWEETQYF
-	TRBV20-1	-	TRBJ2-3	TGCAGTGCTAGATCCGGGGATACGCAGTATTTT	CSARSGDTQYF
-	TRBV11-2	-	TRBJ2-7	TGTGCCAGCAGCTTAGATTCAGGGATCTACGAGCAGTACTTC	CASSLDSGIYEQYF
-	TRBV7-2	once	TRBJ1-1	TGTGCCAGCAGCTTAGAGACCTCGAACACTGAAGCTTTCTTT	CASSLETSNTEAFF
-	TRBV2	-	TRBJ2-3	TGTGCCAGCAGTGAATGGGTTGGGGCTTCGGATACGCAGTATTTT	CASSEWVGASDTQYF
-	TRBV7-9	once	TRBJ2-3	TGTGCCAGCAGCTTGTATCAAACAGATACGCAGTATTTT	CASSLYQTDTQYF
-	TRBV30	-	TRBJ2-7	TGTGCCTGGACGGCAGGGCTCCGCTACGAGCAGTACTTC	CAWTAGLRYEQYF
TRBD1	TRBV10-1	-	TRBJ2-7	TGCGCCAGCAGTGCCTTAAGACAGGGAAGTTACGAGCAGTACTTC	CASSALRQGSYEQYF
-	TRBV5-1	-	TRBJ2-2	TGCGCCAGCAGCTTACGTACAGGGAACACCGGGGAGCTGTTTTTT	CASSLRTGNTGELFF
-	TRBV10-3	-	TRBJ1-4	TGTGCCATCAGTGAGTCGACAGGACCTAATGAAAAACTGTTTTTT	CAISESTGPNEKLFF
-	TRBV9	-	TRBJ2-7	TGTGCCAGCAGCGTAGGCTCAGCTAGCTCCTACGAGCAGTACTTC	CASSVGSASSYEQYF
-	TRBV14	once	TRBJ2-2	TGTGCCAGCAGACTAGGAGGGAACACCGGGGAGCTGTTTTTT	CASRLGGNTGELFF
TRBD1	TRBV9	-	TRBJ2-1	TGTGCCAGCAGCCCCGACAGGGGAACCTACAATGAGCAGTTCTTC	CASSPDRGTYNEQFF
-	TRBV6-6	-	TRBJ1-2	TGTGCCAGCAGTTACTCGAATCTCGAGGGCTACACCTTC	CASSYSNLEGYTF
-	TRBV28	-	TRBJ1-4	TGTGCCAGCAAGTCACTGTCAACTAATGAAAAACTGTTTTTT	CASKSLSTNEKLFF
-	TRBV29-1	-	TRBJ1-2	TGCAGCGTTGGTCCGACAGTAGCTAACTATGGCTACACCTTC	CSVGPTVANYGYTF
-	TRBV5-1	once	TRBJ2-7	TGCGCCAGCAGCTTCACCGGGACGGTGTACGAGCAGTACTTC	CASSFTGTVYEQYF
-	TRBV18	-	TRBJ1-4	TGTGCCAGCTCACCTAGGAGGGGCGATAATGAAAAACTGTTTTTT	CASSPRRGDNEKLFF
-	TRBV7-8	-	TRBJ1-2	TGTGCCAGCAGCTCGGGAGCAGGGGCCTCGGCTAACTATGGCTACACCTTC	CASSSGAGASANYGYTF